The source of this TCR beta chain is a study of T cell responses to AZD1222 COVID-19 vaccine. The V segment lost 5 bases and the J segment 4 bases; nucleotides outside the gene matches: 7. CDR3 length: 16 residues. Looked up from germline, CDR1 is SEHNR and CDR2 is FQNEAQ (reference sequence). This table comes from immunoSEQ multiplex PCR, and its TCRdb copy is limited to in-frame clones, with some not included. The sample consists of about 150,000 clones, 92% of them appearing once. The sequence came from an adult in good health. The chain combines TRBV7-9 with TRBJ1-3; the match to TRBD1 covers 11 bases. This specimen was peripheral blood, taken on day 0 of AZD1222 vaccination. CDR3: CASSPRTGGEGNTIYF. In DNA, the CDR3 is TGTGCCAGCAGCCCCCGGACAGGGGGCGAAGGAAACACCATATATTTT.